Following are 27 T cell receptor beta chains from one sample sequenced in a study of identical twins. Using its own MiXCR run on the 5' RACE reads, TCRdb lists one record per CDR3 protein. Found here are fewer than 550,000 distinct CDR3 sequences, about 15% of them singletons; the top ten hold 0.44%. These data are also associated with another study on yellow fever vaccine responses in identical twins.

The specimen sequenced was CD4+ T cells sorted from blood. The receptors derive from a woman under 30 in good health.

This clonotype turned up a few times. J is TRBJ2-1 and V is TRBV20-1, with D possibly being TRBD2 (7 bases). From germline, CDR1 is DFQATT and CDR2 SNEGSKA (reference sequence). V lost 2 bases and J lost 8, with 10 bases in between. This CDR3 is 12 amino acids long. In nucleotides, the CDR3 is TGCAGTGCTAGACCGGGGGGCGATGAGCAGTTCTTC. Protein: CSARPGGDEQFF.

The rearrangement uses TRBV20-1 and TRBJ1-6; D may be TRBD1 (5 bases). V was clipped by 6 bases and J by 10 bases, with 19 bases between them. CDR1 and CDR2 (germline): DFQATT, SNEGSKA (reference sequence). This CDR3 has 14 residues. The CDR3 DNA is TGCAGTGCCACAGGAATGGGTGGGAAATCACCCCTCCACTTT. It encodes CSATGMGGKSPLHF.

This clonotype was seen repeatedly, ten times or more. This chain joins TRBV9 and TRBJ1-1, with a possible D match to TRBD1 (6 bases). CDR1 SGDLS and CDR2 YYNGEE come from the germline V gene. This CDR3 region has 16 residues. Trimming took off 0 bases at V and 1 base at J, with 13 bases between the two ends. This CDR3 reads CASSVDQGTWNTEAFF. DNA for the CDR3: TGTGCCAGCAGCGTAGACCAGGGGACCTGGAACACTGAAGCTTTCTTT.

This clonotype came up a few times. The chain joins TRBV11-1 to TRBJ2-5; TRBD2 aligns across 7 bases. The junction had 8 bases not matched to a gene; V was cut back by 6 bases and J by 4 bases. This CDR3 is built from 14 residues. Germline lookup yields CDR1 SGHAT and CDR2 FQDESV (reference sequence). The CDR3 nucleotides are TGTGCCAGCAGACGCCCGGGACTATCAGAGACCCAGTACTTC. This codes for CASRRPGLSETQYF.

Only a few counts were recorded for this clonotype. This chain joins TRBV2 and TRBJ2-1; unclear D gene. V lost 3 bases and J lost 10, with 7 bases in between. Germline CDR1 SNHLY, CDR2 FYNNEI. CDR3 size: 11 residues. CDR3 sequence: CASSDSAEQFF. CDR3 nucleotide sequence: TGTGCCAGCAGTGATTCTGCGGAGCAGTTCTTC.

The genes are TRBV2 and TRBJ2-2, with 11 bases identical to TRBD2. V gave up 6 bases and J gave up 3 bases; unmatched junction bases: 3. Germline CDR1 reads SNHLY; CDR2 reads FYNNEI. This CDR3 is 15 amino acids long. CDR3 protein: CASRPGLADTGELFF. The CDR3 coding sequence is TGTGCCAGCAGACCGGGACTAGCGGACACCGGGGAGCTGTTTTTT.

This clonotype has only a few counts. The chain links TRBV12-3 or TRBV12-4 to TRBJ2-1; 9 bases align to TRBD2. The CDR3 extends over 16 amino acids. Losses at the gene ends were 6 bases for V and 6 bases for J; bases not matched to a gene: 12. This chain's CDR3 is CASRGQLAGHGNEQFF. Written as DNA, the CDR3 is TGTGCCAGCAGGGGACAGCTAGCGGGACATGGCAATGAGCAGTTCTTC.

This chain connects TRBV7-2 to TRBJ2-5, with TRBD1 as a possible D gene (5 bases). Germline V gene data show CDR1 as SGHTA and CDR2 as FQGNSA. The CDR3 runs to 14 residues. V lost 5 bases and J lost 4, with 14 bases in between. This CDR3 is CASSQGVFIETQYF. The CDR3, as DNA: TGTGCCAGCAGCCAAGGGGTGTTCATAGAGACCCAGTACTTC.

This clonotype was observed a few times. The CDR3 region has the DNA TGCAGTGCTAGACAAGCCGGGGAGCTGTTTTTT. It is translated as CSARQAGELFF. The chain joins TRBV20-1 to TRBJ2-2; D not resolved. Germline V CDR1 and CDR2: DFQATT, SNEGSKA (reference sequence). The V end lost 2 bases, the J end lost 6 bases, and 4 bases lay between the germline ends. This CDR3 has 11 residues.

This chain connects TRBV29-1 to TRBJ2-1, with a weak D call TRBD2 (5 bases). From germline, CDR1 is SQVTM and CDR2 ANQGSEA. The CDR3 has 14 amino acids. The germline V and J ends were trimmed by 3 bases and 0 bases, with 9 bases remaining between them. The CDR3 nucleotides are TGCAGCGTTGATACGGGGAGCTCCTACAATGAGCAGTTCTTC. It codes for CSVDTGSSYNEQFF.

The chain combines TRBV28 with TRBJ1-1, with 8 positions matching TRBD1. The CDR3 is made up of 15 amino acids. Per the germline V gene, CDR1 is MDHEN and CDR2 is SYDVKM. The J segment lost 0 bases and the V segment lost 7 bases, leaving 7 bases of the junction unmatched. CDR3 region: CASKTGTGVNTEAFF. As DNA, the CDR3 is TGTGCCAGCAAAACCGGGACAGGAGTGAACACTGAAGCTTTCTTT. Drawing the rest from reference TRBV28 and TRBJ1-1, the complete variable domain is DVKVTQSSRYLVKRTGEKVFLECVQDMDHENMFWYRQDPGLGLRLIYFSYDVKMKEKGDIPEGYSVSREKKERFSLILESASTNQTSMYLCASKTGTGVNTEAFFGQGTRLTVV.

The sample holds a few counts of this clonotype. The chain links TRBV5-1 to TRBJ2-7; D is perhaps TRBD1 or TRBD2 (5 bases each). Trimming left V 4 bases short and J 1 base short, with 9 bases between. The CDR3 length is 13 residues. Germline-derived CDR1 and CDR2 are SGHRS and YFSETQ. CDR3 loop: CASSGTISYEQYF. Here the CDR3 DNA reads TGCGCCAGCAGCGGGACGATATCCTACGAGCAGTACTTC.

This clonotype was recorded many times. This rearrangement joins TRBV12-3 or TRBV12-4 to TRBJ2-1; D possibly matches TRBD1 or TRBD2 (5 bases each). This CDR3 is built from 16 residues. Trimming shortened V by 3 bases and J by 4 bases, and 16 bases separated the two germline ends. CDR3 nucleotides: TGTGCCAGCAGTTTGGCCGTGGGGGTCCTATACAATGAGCAGTTCTTC. Translating it yields CASSLAVGVLYNEQFF.

The sample holds a few counts of this clonotype. This chain joins TRBV7-6 and TRBJ2-1; 7 bases fit TRBD2. The CDR3 length is 14 residues. Germline trimming cut 5 bases from V and 2 bases from J; bases unmatched to any gene: 3. Germline V gene data show CDR1 as SGHVS and CDR2 as FNYEAQ. The CDR3 reads CASSHTSAYNEQFF. Here the CDR3 DNA reads TGTGCCAGCAGCCATACTAGCGCCTACAATGAGCAGTTCTTC.

The chain is built from TRBV12-3 or TRBV12-4 and TRBJ1-3; the match to TRBD1 covers 7 bases. The CDR3 totals 16 residues. Unmatched junction bases numbered 3, after V lost 1 base and J lost 0 bases. The CDR3 region has the DNA TGTGCCAGCAGTTTAGGGGGGACAGTCTCTGGAAACACCATATATTTT. Translated, it gives CASSLGGTVSGNTIYF.

V is TRBV7-2 and J is TRBJ2-7; TRBD2 matches 8 bases. The ends lost 5 bases at V and 7 bases at J; junction bases unmatched: 13. This CDR3 contains 15 residues. CDR1 and CDR2 (germline): SGHTA, FQGNSA. CDR3: CASSPPSGRAGEQYF. The CDR3 nucleotides read TGTGCCAGCAGCCCCCCGTCCGGGAGGGCGGGGGAGCAGTACTTC.

This clonotype was counted between two and nine times. The chain recombines TRBV7-8 with TRBJ2-1; a weak D match, TRBD2 (7 bases). Between the trimmed V and J ends, which lost 3 bases and 9 bases, there was a span of 12 bases. CDR1 is SGHVS and CDR2 is FQNEAQ in the germline V gene. This CDR3 is 13 amino acids long. CDR3 nucleotides: TGTGCCAGCAGCTTGAAGGGGGGGACTGAGCAGTTCTTC. This encodes CASSLKGGTEQFF.

This clonotype was seen a few times. The rearrangement joins TRBV20-1 to TRBJ2-1; TRBD2 might be the D (5 bases). Germline lookup yields CDR1 DFQATT and CDR2 SNEGSKA (reference sequence). The CDR3 runs to 16 residues. Trimming cost V 1 base and J 5 bases, with 18 bases left between them. The CDR3 loop reads CSARAVAMRVNNEQFF. CDR3 sequence (DNA): TGCAGTGCTAGAGCGGTAGCGATGCGGGTGAACAATGAGCAGTTCTTC.

This clonotype was seen repeatedly, ten times or more. The chain joins TRBV2 to TRBJ1-1; possible D gene TRBD1, 5 bases. The CDR3 totals 14 residues. V lost 6 bases and J 5 bases, leaving 16 bases between the germline ends. Germline V gene sequence: CDR1 SNHLY, CDR2 FYNNEI. CDR3 loop: CASRSGLKGTEAFF. The CDR3 nucleotides read TGTGCCAGCAGATCAGGGTTAAAGGGGACTGAAGCTTTCTTT.

The rearrangement links TRBV9 to TRBJ1-1; the D is unclear. The CDR3 extends over 14 amino acids. The V gene lost 4 bases and the J gene lost 8 bases, with 18 bases spanning the gap. CDR1 and CDR2 (germline): SGDLS, YYNGEE. The chain's CDR3 is CASSPPRSSWEAFF. CDR3 DNA sequence: TGTGCCAGCAGCCCCCCCCGGAGTAGTTGGGAAGCTTTCTTT.

Comments on this clonotype: This CDR3 is missing its conserved last phenylalanine or tryptophan, likely due to a read error. The chain carries TRBV28 and TRBJ2-1, with D perhaps matching TRBD2 (5 bases). Per germline, CDR1 MDHEN and CDR2 SYDVKM. This CDR3 contains 14 residues. V lost 2 bases and J 7 bases, leaving 12 bases between the germline ends. CDR3 sequence: CASSLTASRNEQFL. CDR3 in DNA: TGTGCCAGCAGTTTAACCGCTAGCCGGAATGAGCAGTTCCTC.

A few counts support this clonotype. V gene TRBV7-8 combines with J gene TRBJ2-5; 8 bases are shared with TRBD2. Germline V lookup: CDR1 SGHVS, CDR2 FQNEAQ. The CDR3 loop spans 12 amino acids. The CDR3 sequence: CTVAGWGETQYF. CDR3 in DNA: TGTACCGTAGCGGGATGGGGGGAGACCCAGTACTTC.

This clonotype was found a few times. V is TRBV20-1 and J is TRBJ2-5; possibly TRBD2 for D (6 bases). In germline, CDR1 is DFQATT, CDR2 SNEGSKA (reference sequence). The ends were cut back, 1 base at V and 4 bases at J, with 13 bases in the middle. CDR3 length: 14 amino acids. CDR3 nucleotides: TGCAGTGCTAGAGTCAACAACGGGGGAGAGACCCAGTACTTC. Translation gives CSARVNNGGETQYF.

Only a few counts were recorded for this clonotype. The chain carries TRBV6-1 and TRBJ2-3, with 8 bases aligning to TRBD2. The germline V gene has CDR1 MNHNS and CDR2 SASEGT. With V trimmed by 7 bases and J by 3 bases, 12 bases remained unmatched. The CDR3 is 16 amino acids. The CDR3 here is CASNQLAVVLTDTQYF. DNA of the CDR3: TGTGCCAGCAACCAACTAGCGGTCGTCCTAACAGATACGCAGTATTTT.

V gene TRBV6-1 combines with J gene TRBJ2-7, with 9 bases fitting TRBD2. The germline V gene has CDR1 MNHNS and CDR2 SASEGT. The CDR3 sequence is 13 residues long. The V gene end was trimmed by 6 bases and the J gene end by 5 bases; junction bases not matched to a gene: 5. The CDR3 region is CASRRGGDHEQYV. CDR3 in DNA: TGTGCCAGCAGGCGGGGGGGGGACCACGAGCAGTACGTC.

The genes are TRBV27 and TRBJ2-7; the match to TRBD2 covers 12 bases. The V segment lost 8 bases and the J segment 9 bases; nucleotides outside the gene matches: 11. The CDR3 extends over 14 amino acids. Germline V CDR1 and CDR2: MNHEY, SMNVEV (reference sequence). The CDR3 spells CASWTSGNPRRQYF. DNA for the CDR3: TGTGCCAGCTGGACTAGCGGGAACCCGAGGAGGCAGTACTTC.

This clonotype was seen more than once but under ten times. This chain connects TRBV2 to TRBJ1-5; 9 bases agree with TRBD1. The V segment lost 4 bases and the J segment 8 bases; nucleotides outside the gene matches: 6. The V gene's germline CDR1 is SNHLY and CDR2 FYNNEI. The CDR3 loop spans 14 amino acids. The CDR3 DNA sequence: TGTGCCAGCAGTGGGACAGGGGCAGCAGAGCCCCAGCATTTT. Amino acids: CASSGTGAAEPQHF.